The T cell receptor (beta chain) described here comes from a study of cytomegalovirus exposure and HLA in healthy donors. About the research overall: From HLA-typed donors, an early data release held 70 million to 95 million unique TCRs. Findings and limits, study-wide: In vitro assays verified that a few CMV-associated chains recognized CMV antigens specifically.

The CDR3 length is 14 residues. The V end lost 0 bases, the J end lost 6 bases, and 12 bases lay between the germline ends. Germline loops: CDR1 SGDLS, CDR2 YYNGEE. With respect to this clone: What it recognizes is unknown.

The PCR ran on 60 Vbeta and 13 Jbeta primers. Libraries were prepared by immunoSEQ multiplex PCR; TCRdb keeps only in-frame clonotypes and omits some of them. The table has 160,000 or so clones, roughly 80% seen once. This sequence joins TRBV9 and TRBJ1-1; tentatively, D is TRBD1 (6 bases). The clonotype comes from a man aged 55 to 70 in good health and CMV-seronegative. The sequencing input was PBMCs. The CDR3: CASSVELQGAEAFF. CDR3 nucleotide sequence: TGTGCCAGCAGCGTAGAGTTACAGGGCGCTGAAGCTTTCTTT.